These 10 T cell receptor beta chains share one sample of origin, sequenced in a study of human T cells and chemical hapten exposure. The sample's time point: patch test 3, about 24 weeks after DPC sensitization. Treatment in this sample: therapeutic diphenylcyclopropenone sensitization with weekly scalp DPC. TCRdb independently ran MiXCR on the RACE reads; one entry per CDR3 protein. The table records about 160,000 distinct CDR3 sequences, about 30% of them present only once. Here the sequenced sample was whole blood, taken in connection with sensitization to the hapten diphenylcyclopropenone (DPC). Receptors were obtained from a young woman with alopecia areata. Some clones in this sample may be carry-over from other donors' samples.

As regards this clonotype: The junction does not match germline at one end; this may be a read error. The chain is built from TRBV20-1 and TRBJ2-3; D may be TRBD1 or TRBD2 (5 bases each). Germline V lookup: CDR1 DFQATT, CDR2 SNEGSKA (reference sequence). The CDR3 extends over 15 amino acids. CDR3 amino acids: CSARDPMSLGDMQYF. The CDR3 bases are TGCAGTGCTAGAGACCCGATGTCGTTGGGGGATATGCAGTATTTT.

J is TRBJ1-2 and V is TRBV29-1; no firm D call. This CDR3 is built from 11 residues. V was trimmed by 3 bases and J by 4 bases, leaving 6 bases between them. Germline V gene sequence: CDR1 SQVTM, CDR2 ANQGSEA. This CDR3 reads CSVEVAYGYTF. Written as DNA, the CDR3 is TGCAGCGTTGAGGTGGCCTATGGCTACACCTTC.

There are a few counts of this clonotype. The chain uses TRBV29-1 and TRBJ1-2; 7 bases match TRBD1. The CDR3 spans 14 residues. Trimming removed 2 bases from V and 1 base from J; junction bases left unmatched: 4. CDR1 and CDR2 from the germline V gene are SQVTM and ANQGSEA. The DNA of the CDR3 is TGCAGCGTTGAACGACAGGGTGTTAACTATGGCTACACCTTC. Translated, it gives CSVERQGVNYGYTF.

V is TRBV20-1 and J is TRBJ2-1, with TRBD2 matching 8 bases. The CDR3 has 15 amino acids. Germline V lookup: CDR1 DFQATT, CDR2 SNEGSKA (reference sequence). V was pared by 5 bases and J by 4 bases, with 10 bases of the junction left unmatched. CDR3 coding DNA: TGCAGTGCTTCTAGTATTAGCGGGGTATACAATGAGCAGTTCTTC. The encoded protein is CSASSISGVYNEQFF.

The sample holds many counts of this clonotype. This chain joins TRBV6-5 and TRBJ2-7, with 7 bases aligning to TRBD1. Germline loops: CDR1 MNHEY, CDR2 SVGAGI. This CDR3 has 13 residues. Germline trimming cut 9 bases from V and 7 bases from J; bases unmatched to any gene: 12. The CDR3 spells CASSRGSSGEQYF. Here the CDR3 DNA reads TGTGCCAGTTCCAGGGGGTCCTCCGGAGAGCAGTACTTC.

CDR3 amino acids: CASSPYSAGADGNTIYF. DNA of the CDR3: TGTGCCAGCAGCCCATATAGTGCGGGGGCAGACGGAAACACCATATATTTT. The rearrangement joins TRBV12-3 or TRBV12-4 to TRBJ1-3, with a possible D match to TRBD1 (6 bases). The V gene lost 6 bases and the J gene lost 4 bases, with 22 bases spanning the gap. The CDR3 totals 17 residues.

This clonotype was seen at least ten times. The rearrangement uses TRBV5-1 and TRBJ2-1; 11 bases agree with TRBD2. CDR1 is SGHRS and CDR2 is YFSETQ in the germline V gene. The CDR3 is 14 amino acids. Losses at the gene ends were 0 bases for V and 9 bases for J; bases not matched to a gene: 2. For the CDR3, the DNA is TGCGCCAGCAGCTTGGCGCTAGCGGGGGGTGAGCAGTTCTTC. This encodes CASSLALAGGEQFF.

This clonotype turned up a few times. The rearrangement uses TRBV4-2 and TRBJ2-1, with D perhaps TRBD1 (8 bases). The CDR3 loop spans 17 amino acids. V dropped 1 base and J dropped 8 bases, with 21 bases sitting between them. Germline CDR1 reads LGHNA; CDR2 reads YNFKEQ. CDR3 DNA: TGTGCCAGCAGCCAAGTAGCCCACAGGGGGGGAGGAGATGAGCAGTTCTTC. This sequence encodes CASSQVAHRGGGDEQFF.

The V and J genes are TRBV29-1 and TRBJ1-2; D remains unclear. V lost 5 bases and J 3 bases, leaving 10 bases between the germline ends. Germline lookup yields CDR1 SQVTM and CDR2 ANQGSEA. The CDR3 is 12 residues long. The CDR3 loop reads CSVHGVDYGYTF. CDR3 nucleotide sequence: TGCAGCGTTCACGGGGTGGACTATGGCTACACCTTC.

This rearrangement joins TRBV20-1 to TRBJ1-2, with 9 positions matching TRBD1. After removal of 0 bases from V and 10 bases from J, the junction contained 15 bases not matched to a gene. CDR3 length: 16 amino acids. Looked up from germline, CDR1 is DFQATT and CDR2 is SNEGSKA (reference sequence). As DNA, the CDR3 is TGCAGTGCTAGAGACCCTAAGACAGGGGGTTTTTCCGTCTACACCTTC. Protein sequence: CSARDPKTGGFSVYTF.